Shown below are 30 T cell receptor beta chains from a single sample sequenced in a study of cytomegalovirus exposure and HLA in healthy donors. Primers included in the PCR were 60 Vbeta and 13 Jbeta primers. Sequencing was performed with immunoSEQ multiplex PCR; in TCRdb, only in-frame clones are kept and a portion is missing. The table lists around 230,000 clones, around 80% of them singletons. The sequenced sample was PBMCs. The receptors stem from a boy between 10 and 17 years old in good health and CMV-seronegative.

This clone was found a few times. The chain has TRBV11-2 and TRBJ2-1; 13 bases agree with TRBD2. Per germline, CDR1 SGHAT and CDR2 FQNNGV. This CDR3 is built from 17 residues. V lost 5 bases and J lost 0; bases outside the gene matches: 4. In DNA, the CDR3 is TGTGCCAGCAGCGACGGGACTAGCGGGGCCTCCTACAATGAGCAGTTCTTC. Translated, it gives CASSDGTSGASYNEQFF. The whole variable domain, filled in from reference TRBV11-2 and TRBJ2-1, reads EAGVAQSPRYKIIEKRQSVAFWCNPISGHATLYWYQQILGQGPKLLIQFQNNGVVDDSQLPKDRFSAERLKGVDSTLKIQPAKLEDSAVYLCASSDGTSGASYNEQFFGPGTRLTVL.

The chain links TRBV10-3 to TRBJ2-7; the match to TRBD2 covers 7 bases. Germline V gene sequence: CDR1 ENHRY, CDR2 SYGVKD. The length of the CDR3 is 16 residues. V lost 0 bases, J lost 0 bases, and 5 bases stayed unmatched. The CDR3 protein is CAISESWLADSYEQYF. The CDR3 coding sequence is TGTGCCATCAGTGAGTCGTGGCTAGCGGACTCCTACGAGCAGTACTTC.

The chain joins TRBV29-1 to TRBJ1-1, with D tentatively TRBD1 (6 bases). Germline V gene data show CDR1 as SQVTM and CDR2 as ANQGSEA. The ends were cut back, 6 bases at V and 1 base at J, with 15 bases in the middle. The CDR3 has 14 residues. DNA of the CDR3: TGCAGCGTCGGTCGGACGGGACAGAACACTGAAGCTTTCTTT. This encodes CSVGRTGQNTEAFF.

V usage is TRBV4-1 and J usage is TRBJ2-3, with 7 bases aligning to TRBD2. The trim removed 6 bases at V and 1 base at J, leaving 7 bases unmatched. The germline V gene encodes CDR1 MGHRA and CDR2 YSYEKL. The length of the CDR3 is 15 residues. CDR3 region: CASSHPGGGTDTQYF. The CDR3 coding sequence is TGCGCCAGCAGTCACCCGGGGGGAGGCACAGATACGCAGTATTTT.

The count of this clone is one. The rearrangement uses TRBV27 and TRBJ2-7; the D gene is possibly TRBD1 (6 bases). V shed 4 bases and J shed 6 bases, with 19 bases lying between them. Germline V gene lookup returns CDR1 MNHEY and CDR2 SMNVEV (reference sequence). The CDR3 has 15 amino acids. CDR3 in amino acids: CASSSLTGRSAEQYF. The CDR3 bases are TGTGCCAGCAGTTCTCTGACAGGAAGATCAGCCGAGCAGTACTTC.

This chain joins TRBV5-1 and TRBJ2-5, with TRBD2 identical over 7 bases. The CDR3 totals 14 residues. V lost 4 bases and J lost 3; bases outside the gene matches: 6. The germline V gene encodes CDR1 SGHRS and CDR2 YFSETQ. CDR3 DNA: TGCGCCAGCAGCCCAATAGCGGGCGAAGAGACCCAGTACTTC. It translates to CASSPIAGEETQYF.

This rearrangement joins TRBV30 to TRBJ1-6; D call uncertain. The CDR3 is 15 amino acids. Trimming shortened V by 3 bases and J by 5 bases, and 14 bases separated the two germline ends. Germline lookup yields CDR1 GTSNPN and CDR2 SVGIG (reference sequence). The CDR3 sequence: CAWRIAAYDNSPLHF. The DNA for the CDR3 is TGTGCCTGGAGAATAGCGGCATACGATAATTCACCCCTCCACTTT. Full variable domain (outside the CDR3, taken from reference TRBV30 and TRBJ1-6): SQTIHQWPATLVQPVGSPLSLECTVEGTSNPNLYWYRQAAGRGLQLLFYSVGIGQISSEVPQNLSASRPQDRQFILSSKKLLLSDSGFYLCAWRIAAYDNSPLHFGNGTRLTVT.

The chain recombines TRBV7-2 with TRBJ2-3; 12 nucleotides align to TRBD2. Per germline, CDR1 SGHTA and CDR2 FQGNSA. The CDR3 is 15 amino acids. With V trimmed by 5 bases and J by 9 bases, 9 bases remained unmatched. CDR3 residues: CASSVSSGGGRTQYF. In DNA, the CDR3 is TGTGCCAGCAGCGTCTCTAGCGGGGGGGGTAGGACGCAGTATTTT.

The chain employs TRBV12-5 and TRBJ2-5; a weak D match, TRBD2 (7 bases). From germline, CDR1 is LGHNT and CDR2 FRNRAP. Between the trimmed V and J ends, which lost 0 bases and 6 bases, there was a span of 20 bases. The CDR3 is made up of 17 amino acids. CDR3 nucleotides: TGTGCTAGTGGTTTGGTAAATCGAGGGGGGGAAAGGAAGACCCAGTACTTC. Translating gives CASGLVNRGGERKTQYF.

J is TRBJ1-3 and V is TRBV5-1; the D is unclear. Trimming took 0 bases from V and 5 from J, leaving 6 bases between them. The germline V gene has CDR1 SGHRS and CDR2 YFSETQ. The CDR3 spans 13 residues. The CDR3 is CASSLADRNTIYF. CDR3 nucleotides: TGCGCCAGCAGCTTGGCCGACAGAAACACCATATATTTT.

The chain has TRBV28 and TRBJ1-4, with D maybe TRBD1 (5 bases). V shed 3 bases and J shed 14 bases, with 19 bases lying between them. Germline assignment: CDR1 MDHEN and CDR2 SYDVKM. CDR3 size: 14 residues. The CDR3 DNA reads TGTGCCAGCAGTTTGGGGAACCCAGGGAGGGTTCTGTTTTTT. Its translation: CASSLGNPGRVLFF.

The chain joins TRBV5-1 to TRBJ2-7; D not resolved. This CDR3 has 12 amino acids. Germline assignment: CDR1 SGHRS and CDR2 YFSETQ. The V end lost 4 bases, the J end lost 1 base, and 6 bases lay between the germline ends. CDR3 bases: TGCGCCAGCAGCCAGGTTTCCTACGAGCAGTACTTC. Translated: CASSQVSYEQYF.

The chain couples TRBV13 to TRBJ1-1, with TRBD1 as a possible D gene (6 bases). V lost 4 bases and J 5 bases, leaving 14 bases between the germline ends. Germline CDR1 PRHDT, CDR2 FYEKMQ (reference sequence). This CDR3 is 14 amino acids long. The CDR3 DNA sequence: TGTGCCAGCAGCTCCGATCCGACAGGAACTGAAGCTTTCTTT. It encodes CASSSDPTGTEAFF.

For the CDR3, the DNA is TGTGCCAGCAGTCTACAGCTTAGCAATCAGCCCCAGCATTTT. Translating it yields CASSLQLSNQPQHF. This rearrangement joins TRBV6-6 to TRBJ1-5; D gene ambiguous. The CDR3 contains 14 residues. V lost 5 bases and J lost 0, with 8 bases in between. Germline V gene lookup returns CDR1 MNHNY and CDR2 SVGAGI (reference sequence).

The rearrangement links TRBV5-1 to TRBJ2-1; 8 bases map to TRBD1. The junction had 6 bases not matched to a gene; V was cut back by 3 bases and J by 7 bases. The CDR3 runs 14 residues. CDR1 SGHRS and CDR2 YFSETQ come from the germline V gene. The CDR3 DNA follows: TGCGCCAGCAGCTCAGGACAGGGAAGGAATGAGCAGTTCTTC. Its translation: CASSSGQGRNEQFF.

The rearrangement links TRBV5-1 to TRBJ1-4; 11 nucleotides agree with TRBD1. The CDR3 has 17 residues. Germline CDR1 is SGHRS and CDR2 is YFSETQ. Germline trimming cut 4 bases from V and 3 bases from J; bases unmatched to any gene: 8. The CDR3 is CASSIGQGAPSNEKLFF. The CDR3 region has the DNA TGCGCCAGCAGCATCGGACAGGGGGCGCCCTCTAATGAAAAACTGTTTTTT.

The gene calls are TRBV18 and TRBJ2-5; 7 bases fit TRBD2. V lost 5 bases, J lost 9 bases, and 12 bases stayed unmatched. CDR3 length: 14 residues. Germline V gene data show CDR1 as KGHSH and CDR2 as LQKENI. CDR3 sequence (DNA): TGTGCCAGCTCAGCGGGGGTGAGGTTACGGCCCCAGTACTTC. It encodes CASSAGVRLRPQYF.

The CDR3 sequence is CASSLRQGTQYF. The CDR3 nucleotides read TGTGCCAGCAGCTTGAGACAGGGGACCCAGTACTTC. The chain has TRBV5-8 and TRBJ2-5, with 7 bases identical to TRBD1. Germline V gene data show CDR1 as SGHTS and CDR2 as YDEGEE. With 1 base clipped from V and 7 bases from J, the junction kept 1 base outside the gene matches. The CDR3 spans 12 residues.

The CDR3 region has the DNA TGTGCCAGCAGGGCGGGAGGATCCTACGAGCAGTACTTC. This gives the protein CASRAGGSYEQYF. The chain links TRBV11-2 to TRBJ2-7, with 8 bases aligning to TRBD2. CDR3 size: 13 residues. Trimming took 6 bases from V and 1 from J; bases not matched to a gene: 2. Germline CDR1 SGHAT, CDR2 FQNNGV.

CDR3: CASSRDRGGYTF. The CDR3 region has the DNA TGTGCCAGTAGTAGAGACAGGGGTGGCTACACCTTC. The V call is TRBV19, the J call TRBJ1-2, with 8 bases matching TRBD1. Germline CDR1 LNHDA, CDR2 SQIVND (reference sequence). The CDR3 spans 12 residues. The trim removed 4 bases at V and 7 bases at J, leaving 2 bases unmatched.

This clone has a handful of counts. The chain recombines TRBV10-3 with TRBJ1-1; D ambiguous. CDR3 length: 13 amino acids. V was trimmed by 3 bases and J by 3 bases, leaving 8 bases between them. Germline assignment: CDR1 ENHRY and CDR2 SYGVKD. In DNA form, the CDR3 reads TGTGCCATCAGTGACTTATCGGACACTGAAGCTTTCTTT. It codes for CAISDLSDTEAFF.

This chain joins TRBV28 and TRBJ2-3, with 8 bases lining up with TRBD2. Trimming cost V 6 bases and J 1 base; bases outside gene matches: 12. CDR3 size: 17 residues. CDR1 and CDR2 from the germline V gene are MDHEN and SYDVKM. CDR3 nucleotides: TGTGCCAGCAGGCAGAACAGCGGGAGTCTTCGCACAGATACGCAGTATTTT. This codes for CASRQNSGSLRTDTQYF.

V usage is TRBV27 and J usage is TRBJ1-6, with a possible D match to TRBD1 (5 bases). V lost 2 bases and J lost 7, with 9 bases in between. Germline V CDR1 and CDR2: MNHEY, SMNVEV (reference sequence). CDR3 length equals 14 residues. CDR3 nucleotide sequence: TGTGCCAGCAGTTTAAGGGGAACCAATTCACCCCTCCACTTT. Translated, it gives CASSLRGTNSPLHF.

The chain has TRBV19 and TRBJ2-7; 9 bases are a match to TRBD2. V gave up 4 bases and J gave up 6 bases; unmatched junction bases: 10. CDR1 and CDR2 (germline): LNHDA, SQIVND (reference sequence). This CDR3 has 15 residues. CDR3 loop: CASSKKVAGASEQYF. CDR3 bases: TGTGCCAGTAGTAAGAAGGTAGCGGGAGCTTCCGAGCAGTACTTC.

This clone appeared a few times. The genes are TRBV18 and TRBJ2-5, with TRBD2 identical over 7 bases. TRBJ2-7 matches the DNA end more closely, so the J call is doubtful. Germline assignment: CDR1 KGHSH and CDR2 LQKENI. The CDR3 consists of 14 residues. CDR3 DNA: TGTGCCAGCTCGCGGTCGGGGGGTGGCTACGAGCAGTACTTC. It translates to CASSRSGGGYEQYF.

CDR3 sequence: CASSLLSPVRQRRNTEAFF. The DNA for the CDR3 is TGTGCCAGCAGCTTGTTATCCCCTGTCCGGCAGCGAAGAAACACTGAAGCTTTCTTT. V gene TRBV11-2 combines with J gene TRBJ1-1; D is unclear. This CDR3 region has 19 residues. CDR1 and CDR2 (germline): SGHAT, FQNNGV. V was pared by 3 bases and J by 2 bases, with 25 bases between.

In DNA form, the CDR3 reads TGTGCCAGCAGCCCGGGACAGGGGATGAAAGATACGCAGTATTTT. As protein: CASSPGQGMKDTQYF. The chain has TRBV7-9 and TRBJ2-3; 10 positions agree with TRBD1. Germline V gives CDR1 SEHNR, CDR2 FQNEAQ (reference sequence). Trimming cost V 5 bases and J 5 bases; bases outside gene matches: 7. The CDR3 consists of 15 residues.

This chain links TRBV4-1 with TRBJ1-1, with 7 positions matching TRBD1. The germline CDR1 and CDR2 sequences are MGHRA and YSYEKL. This CDR3 spans 15 amino acids. Trimming took 0 bases from V and 5 from J; bases not matched to a gene: 6. The CDR3 is CASSQEAGGGTEAFF. The DNA of the CDR3 is TGCGCCAGCAGCCAAGAGGCAGGGGGAGGAACTGAAGCTTTCTTT.

The chain links TRBV29-1 to TRBJ2-7, with D possibly TRBD1 on 6 matching bases. The CDR3 runs to 14 residues. Germline CDR1 and CDR2: SQVTM and ANQGSEA. V was clipped by 6 bases and J by 0 bases, with 15 bases between them. The CDR3 loop is CSVGGTRSSYEQYF. The CDR3 DNA reads as TGCAGCGTCGGTGGGACAAGGTCCTCCTACGAGCAGTACTTC.

The V call is TRBV4-2, the J call TRBJ2-1; TRBD2 aligns across 11 bases. Germline-derived CDR1 and CDR2 are LGHNA and YNFKEQ. V lost 0 bases and J lost 4; bases outside the gene matches: 8. The CDR3 is 18 amino acids. CDR3 region: CASSQDGASGRIYNEQFF. The CDR3 bases are TGTGCCAGCAGCCAAGATGGGGCTAGCGGGAGGATATACAATGAGCAGTTCTTC.